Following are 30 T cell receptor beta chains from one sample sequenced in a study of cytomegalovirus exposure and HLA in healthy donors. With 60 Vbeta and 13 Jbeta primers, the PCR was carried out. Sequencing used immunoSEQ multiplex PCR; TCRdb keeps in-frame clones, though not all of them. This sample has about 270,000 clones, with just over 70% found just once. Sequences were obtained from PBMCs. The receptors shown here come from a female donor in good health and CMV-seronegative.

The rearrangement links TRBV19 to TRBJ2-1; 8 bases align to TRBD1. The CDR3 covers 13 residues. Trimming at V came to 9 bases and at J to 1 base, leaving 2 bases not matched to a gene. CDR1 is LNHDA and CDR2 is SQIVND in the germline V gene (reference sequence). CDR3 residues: CASGQGSYNEQFF. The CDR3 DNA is TGTGCCAGCGGACAGGGTTCCTACAATGAGCAGTTCTTC.

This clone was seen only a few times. The CDR3 bases are TGTGCCAGCAGTCAACTGGGGGCGGAAGGTAATGAGCAGTTCTTC. The encoded protein is CASSQLGAEGNEQFF. J is TRBJ2-1 and V is TRBV2, with a possible D match to TRBD1 (6 bases). The CDR3 loop spans 15 amino acids. From germline, CDR1 is SNHLY and CDR2 FYNNEI. V lost 5 bases and J lost 7, with 18 bases in between.

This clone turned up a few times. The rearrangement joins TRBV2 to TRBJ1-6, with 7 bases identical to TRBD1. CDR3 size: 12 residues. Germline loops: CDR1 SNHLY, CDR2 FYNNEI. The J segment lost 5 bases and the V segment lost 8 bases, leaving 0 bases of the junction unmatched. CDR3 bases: TGTGCCAGCCAGGGGGATAATTCACCCCTCCACTTT. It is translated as CASQGDNSPLHF. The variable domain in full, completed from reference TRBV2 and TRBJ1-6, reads EPEVTQTPSHQVTQMGQEVILRCVPISNHLYFYWYRQILGQKVEFLVSFYNNEISEKSEIFDDQFSVERPDGSNFTLKIRSTKLEDSAMYFCASQGDNSPLHFGNGTRLTVT.

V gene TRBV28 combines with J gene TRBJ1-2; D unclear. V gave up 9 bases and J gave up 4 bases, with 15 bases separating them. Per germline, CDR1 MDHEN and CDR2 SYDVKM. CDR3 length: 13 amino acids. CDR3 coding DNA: TGTGCCAGTGAGGGCACCTCCCTCTATGGCTACACCTTC. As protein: CASEGTSLYGYTF.

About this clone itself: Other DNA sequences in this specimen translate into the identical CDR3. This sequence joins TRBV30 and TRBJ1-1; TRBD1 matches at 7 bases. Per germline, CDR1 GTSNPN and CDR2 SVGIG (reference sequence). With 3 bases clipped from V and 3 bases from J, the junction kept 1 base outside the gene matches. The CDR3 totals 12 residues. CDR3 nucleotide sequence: TGTGCCTGGAGCGACAGGGACACTGAAGCTTTCTTT. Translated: CAWSDRDTEAFF.

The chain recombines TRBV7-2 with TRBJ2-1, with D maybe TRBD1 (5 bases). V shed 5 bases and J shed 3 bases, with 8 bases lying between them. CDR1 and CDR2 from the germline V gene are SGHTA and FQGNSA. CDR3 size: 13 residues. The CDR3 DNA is TGTGCCAGCAGCGCCAGGGACTACAATGAGCAGTTCTTC. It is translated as CASSARDYNEQFF. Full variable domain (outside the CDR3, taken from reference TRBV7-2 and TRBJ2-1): GAGVSQSPSNKVTEKGKDVELRCDPISGHTALYWYRQSLGQGLEFLIYFQGNSAPDKSGLPSDRFSAERTGGSVSTLTIQRTQQEDSAVYLCASSARDYNEQFFGPGTRLTVL.

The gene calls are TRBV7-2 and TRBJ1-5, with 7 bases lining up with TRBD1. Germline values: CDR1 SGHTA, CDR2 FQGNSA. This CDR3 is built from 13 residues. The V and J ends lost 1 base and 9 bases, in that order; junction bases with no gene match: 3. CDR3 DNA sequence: TGTGCCAGCAGCTTAGACAGGGGATCGCCCCAGCATTTT. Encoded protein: CASSLDRGSPQHF.

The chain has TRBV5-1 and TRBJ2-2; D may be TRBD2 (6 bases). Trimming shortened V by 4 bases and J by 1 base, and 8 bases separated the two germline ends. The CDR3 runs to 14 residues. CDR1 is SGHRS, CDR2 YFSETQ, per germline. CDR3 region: CASSATRNTGELFF. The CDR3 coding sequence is TGCGCCAGCAGCGCGACTAGGAACACCGGGGAGCTGTTTTTT.

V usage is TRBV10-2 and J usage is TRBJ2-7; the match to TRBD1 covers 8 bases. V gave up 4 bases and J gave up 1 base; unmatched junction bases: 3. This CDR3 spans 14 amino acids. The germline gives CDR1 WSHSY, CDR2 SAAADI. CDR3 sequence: CASSVRTGSYEQYF. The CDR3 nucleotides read TGCGCCAGCAGTGTTAGGACAGGGTCCTACGAGCAGTACTTC.

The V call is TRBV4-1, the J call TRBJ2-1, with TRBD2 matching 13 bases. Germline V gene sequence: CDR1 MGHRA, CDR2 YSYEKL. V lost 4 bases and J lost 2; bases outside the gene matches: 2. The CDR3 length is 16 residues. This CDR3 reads CASSPGTSGAYNEQFF. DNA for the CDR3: TGCGCCAGCAGCCCCGGGACTAGCGGGGCCTACAATGAGCAGTTCTTC.

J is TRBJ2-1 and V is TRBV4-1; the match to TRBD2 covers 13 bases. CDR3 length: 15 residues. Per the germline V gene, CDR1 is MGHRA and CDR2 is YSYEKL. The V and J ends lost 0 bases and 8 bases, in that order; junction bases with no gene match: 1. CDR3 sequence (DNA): TGCGCCAGCAGCCAAGAAGGACTAGCGGGAGATGAGCAGTTCTTC. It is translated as CASSQEGLAGDEQFF.

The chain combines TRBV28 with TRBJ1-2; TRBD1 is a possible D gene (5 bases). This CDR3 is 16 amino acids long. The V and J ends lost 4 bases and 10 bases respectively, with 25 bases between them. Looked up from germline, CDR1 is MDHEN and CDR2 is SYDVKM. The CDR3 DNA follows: TGTGCCAGCAGTTACCGTCCCGGGACGGGAGAAGTTAACTACACCTTC. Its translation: CASSYRPGTGEVNYTF.

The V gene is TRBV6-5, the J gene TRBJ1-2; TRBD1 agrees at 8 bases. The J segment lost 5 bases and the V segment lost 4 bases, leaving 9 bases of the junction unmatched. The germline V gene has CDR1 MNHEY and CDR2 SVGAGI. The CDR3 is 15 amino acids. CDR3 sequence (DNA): TGTGCCAGCAGTTCCGCCGGGACAGGCATATATGGCTACACCTTC. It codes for CASSSAGTGIYGYTF.

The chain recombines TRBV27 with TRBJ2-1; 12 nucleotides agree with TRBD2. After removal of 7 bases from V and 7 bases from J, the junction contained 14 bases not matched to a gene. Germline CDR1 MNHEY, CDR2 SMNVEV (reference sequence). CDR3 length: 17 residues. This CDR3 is CASTDGLAGGPGNEQFF. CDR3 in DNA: TGTGCCAGCACCGACGGGCTAGCGGGAGGGCCCGGTAATGAGCAGTTCTTC.

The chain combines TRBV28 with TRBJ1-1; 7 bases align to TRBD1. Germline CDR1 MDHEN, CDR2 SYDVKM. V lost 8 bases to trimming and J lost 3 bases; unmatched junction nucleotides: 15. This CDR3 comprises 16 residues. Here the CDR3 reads CASGHRQGPLHTEAFF. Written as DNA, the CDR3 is TGTGCCAGCGGGCACAGACAGGGCCCGCTTCACACTGAAGCTTTCTTT.

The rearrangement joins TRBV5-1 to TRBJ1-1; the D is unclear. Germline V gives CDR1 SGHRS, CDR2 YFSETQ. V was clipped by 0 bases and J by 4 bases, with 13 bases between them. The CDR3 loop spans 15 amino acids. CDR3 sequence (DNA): TGCGCCAGCAGCTTGGACGGCAGGTGGATCACTGAAGCTTTCTTT. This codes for CASSLDGRWITEAFF.

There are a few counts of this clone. CDR3 DNA: TGTGCCAGTAGAACCGGGACAACCATGAACACTGAAGCTTTCTTT. The encoded protein is CASRTGTTMNTEAFF. The chain employs TRBV19 and TRBJ1-1, with a weak D call TRBD1 (6 bases). Trimming took off 6 bases at V and 0 bases at J, with 14 bases between the two ends. The CDR3 sequence is 15 residues long. CDR1 and CDR2 (germline): LNHDA, SQIVND (reference sequence). The entire variable domain, with the rest obtained from reference TRBV19 and TRBJ1-1, is as follows: DGGITQSPKYLFRKEGQNVTLSCEQNLNHDAMYWYRQDPGQGLRLIYYSQIVNDFQKGDIAEGYSVSREKKESFPLTVTSAQKNPTAFYLCASRTGTTMNTEAFFGQGTRLTVV.

This CDR3 is CASLTDRGPDQPQHF. Here the CDR3 DNA reads TGTGCCAGCCTGACGGACAGAGGTCCGGATCAGCCCCAGCATTTT. The chain carries TRBV2 and TRBJ1-5; possibly TRBD1 for D (6 bases). The V end lost 8 bases, the J end lost 5 bases, and 19 bases lay between the germline ends. This CDR3 is built from 15 residues. Germline CDR1 SNHLY, CDR2 FYNNEI.

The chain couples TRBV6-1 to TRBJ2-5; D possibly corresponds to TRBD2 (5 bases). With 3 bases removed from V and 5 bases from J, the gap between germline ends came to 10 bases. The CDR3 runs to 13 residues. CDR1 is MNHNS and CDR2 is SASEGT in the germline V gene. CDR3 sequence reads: CASSDGLSETQYF. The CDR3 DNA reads TGTGCCAGCAGTGATGGACTGAGCGAGACCCAGTACTTC.

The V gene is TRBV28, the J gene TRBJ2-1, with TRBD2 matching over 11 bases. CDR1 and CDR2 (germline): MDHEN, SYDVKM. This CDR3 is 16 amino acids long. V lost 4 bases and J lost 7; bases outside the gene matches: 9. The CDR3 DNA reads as TGTGCCAGCAGTTCGACTAGCGGGACCACGAGAAATGAGCAGTTCTTC. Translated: CASSSTSGTTRNEQFF.

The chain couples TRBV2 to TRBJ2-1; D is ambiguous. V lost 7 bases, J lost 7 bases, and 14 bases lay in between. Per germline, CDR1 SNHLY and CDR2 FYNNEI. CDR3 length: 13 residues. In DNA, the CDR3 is TGTGCCAGCAAAATGGCGGAACAAAATGAGCAGTTCTTC. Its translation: CASKMAEQNEQFF.

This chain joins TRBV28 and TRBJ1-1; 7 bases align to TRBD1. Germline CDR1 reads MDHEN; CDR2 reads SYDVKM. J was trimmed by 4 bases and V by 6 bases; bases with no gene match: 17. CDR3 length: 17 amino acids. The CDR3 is CASSGITGAGKGTEAFF. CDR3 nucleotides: TGTGCCAGCAGCGGTATTACAGGGGCGGGGAAGGGCACTGAAGCTTTCTTT. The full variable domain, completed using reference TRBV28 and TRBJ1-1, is DVKVTQSSRYLVKRTGEKVFLECVQDMDHENMFWYRQDPGLGLRLIYFSYDVKMKEKGDIPEGYSVSREKKERFSLILESASTNQTSMYLCASSGITGAGKGTEAFFGQGTRLTVV.

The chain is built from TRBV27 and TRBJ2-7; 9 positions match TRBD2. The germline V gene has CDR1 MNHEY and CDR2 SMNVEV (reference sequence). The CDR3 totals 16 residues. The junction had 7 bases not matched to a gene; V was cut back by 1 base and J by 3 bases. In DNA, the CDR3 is TGTGCCAGCAGTTTATTGGCGACTAGCGGCTACTACGAGCAGTACTTC. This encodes CASSLLATSGYYEQYF.

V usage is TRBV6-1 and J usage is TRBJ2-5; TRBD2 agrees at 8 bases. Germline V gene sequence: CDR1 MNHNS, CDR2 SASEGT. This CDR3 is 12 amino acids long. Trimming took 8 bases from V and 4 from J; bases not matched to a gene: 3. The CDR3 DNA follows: TGTGCCAGCGCGGCGGGAGGAGAGACCCAGTACTTC. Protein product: CASAAGGETQYF.

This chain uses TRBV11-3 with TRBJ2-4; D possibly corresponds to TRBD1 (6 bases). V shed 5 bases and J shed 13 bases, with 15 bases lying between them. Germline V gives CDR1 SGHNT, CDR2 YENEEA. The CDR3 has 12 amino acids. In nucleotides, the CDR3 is TGTGCCAGCAGCGAAGACAGGCAACGGCAGTACTTC. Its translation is CASSEDRQRQYF. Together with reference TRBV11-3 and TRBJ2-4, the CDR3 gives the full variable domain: EAGVVQSPRYKIIEKKQPVAFWCNPISGHNTLYWYLQNLGQGPELLIRYENEEAVDDSQLPKDRFSAERLKGVDSTLKIQPAELGDSAVYLCASSEDRQRQYFGAGTRLSVL.

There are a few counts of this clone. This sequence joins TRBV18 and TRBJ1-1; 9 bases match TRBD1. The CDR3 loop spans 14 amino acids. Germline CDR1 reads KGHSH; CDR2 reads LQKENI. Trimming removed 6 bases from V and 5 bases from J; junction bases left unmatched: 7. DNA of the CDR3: TGTGCCAGCTCCCGAGACAGGGGGTGGACTGAAGCTTTCTTT. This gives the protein CASSRDRGWTEAFF.

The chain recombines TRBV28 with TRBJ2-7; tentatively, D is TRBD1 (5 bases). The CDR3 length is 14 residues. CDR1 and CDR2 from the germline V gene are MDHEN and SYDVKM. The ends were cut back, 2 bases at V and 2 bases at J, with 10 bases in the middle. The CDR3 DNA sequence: TGTGCCAGCAGTTTAGTAAGGACAACCTACGAGCAGTACTTC. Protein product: CASSLVRTTYEQYF.

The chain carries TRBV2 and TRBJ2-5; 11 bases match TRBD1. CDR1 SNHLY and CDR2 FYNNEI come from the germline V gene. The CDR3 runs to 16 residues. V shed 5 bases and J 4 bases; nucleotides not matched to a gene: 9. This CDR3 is CASSWTGGRIGETQYF. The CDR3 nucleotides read TGTGCCAGCAGTTGGACAGGGGGCCGGATTGGAGAGACCCAGTACTTC.

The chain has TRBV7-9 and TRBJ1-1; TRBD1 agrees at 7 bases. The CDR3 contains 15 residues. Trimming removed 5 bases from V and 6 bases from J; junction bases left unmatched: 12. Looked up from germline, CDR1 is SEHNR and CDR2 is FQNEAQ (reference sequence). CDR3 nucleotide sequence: TGTGCCAGCAGCGAGGGACAGCTAGTCTACTCTGAAGCTTTCTTT. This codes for CASSEGQLVYSEAFF.

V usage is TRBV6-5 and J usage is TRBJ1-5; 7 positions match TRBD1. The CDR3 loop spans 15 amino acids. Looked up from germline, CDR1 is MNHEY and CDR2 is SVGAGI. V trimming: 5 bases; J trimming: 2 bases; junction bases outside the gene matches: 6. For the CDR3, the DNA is TGTGCCAGCAGTCCCGGACAGGTTGGCAATCAGCCCCAGCATTTT. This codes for CASSPGQVGNQPQHF.